These 10 T cell receptor beta chains came from one sample sequenced in a study of T cell responses to AZD1222 COVID-19 vaccine. The method was immunoSEQ multiplex PCR; TCRdb's version includes in-frame clones alone and lacks a portion of them. The sample lists nearly 110,000 clones; under 95% were seen once. The source was peripheral blood, collected on day 0 of AZD1222 vaccination. All receptors derive from an adult in good health.

Remarks on this clone: The identical CDR3 is also encoded by other nucleotide sequences in the sample. The rearrangement joins TRBV7-2 to TRBJ1-1; unclear D gene. The germline gives CDR1 SGHTA, CDR2 FQGNSA. The CDR3 runs to 13 residues. The germline V and J ends were trimmed by 3 bases and 2 bases, with 7 bases remaining between them. The CDR3 here is CASSFGRNTEAFF. CDR3 in DNA: TGTGCCAGCAGCTTCGGAAGAAACACTGAAGCTTTCTTT.

This clone rates as medium-sized. The chain employs TRBV6-5 and TRBJ2-1; TRBD1 aligns across 9 bases. The germline CDR1 and CDR2 sequences are MNHEY and SVGAGI. V lost 4 bases, J lost 6 bases, and 10 bases stayed unmatched. The CDR3 loop spans 16 amino acids. This CDR3 is CASSFPGQGPGNEQFF. CDR3 coding DNA: TGTGCCAGCAGTTTCCCGGGACAGGGTCCGGGCAATGAGCAGTTCTTC.

This clone was picked up a small number of times. CDR3 DNA: TGTGCCAGCGGAAATGACTGGAACAACACTGAAGCTTTCTTT. It translates to CASGNDWNNTEAFF. V gene TRBV6-5 combines with J gene TRBJ1-1; D is undetermined. This CDR3 is 14 amino acids long. Trimming removed 8 bases from V and 2 bases from J, with 15 bases in between. CDR1 is MNHEY and CDR2 is SVGAGI in the germline V gene.

The genes are TRBV3-1 (or the pseudogene TRBV3-2) and TRBJ1-3; D possibly corresponds to TRBD1 (6 bases). The CDR3 spans 14 residues. The V gene lost 4 bases and the J gene lost 3 bases, with 10 bases spanning the gap. CDR1 and CDR2 (germline): LGHDT, YNNKEL (reference sequence). The CDR3 is CASSLQGGGNTIYF. The CDR3 DNA is TGTGCCAGCAGCCTACAGGGAGGTGGAAACACCATATATTTT.

The rearrangement links TRBV29-1 to TRBJ1-1, with 7 bases that match TRBD1. The CDR3 loop spans 13 amino acids. Germline V gives CDR1 SQVTM, CDR2 ANQGSEA. Trimming at V came to 6 bases and at J to 4 bases, leaving 8 bases not matched to a gene. CDR3 coding DNA: TGCAGCGTCACAGGGGCCGGGGGCACTGAAGCTTTCTTT. This encodes CSVTGAGGTEAFF.

The chain carries TRBV29-1 and TRBJ2-7, with a possible D match to TRBD1 (5 bases). In germline, CDR1 is SQVTM, CDR2 ANQGSEA. The CDR3 has 12 residues. The V end lost 4 bases, the J end lost 3 bases, and 10 bases lay between the germline ends. As DNA, the CDR3 is TGCAGCGTTGGGTCAGGGAACTACGAGCAGTACTTC. This translates into CSVGSGNYEQYF.

The V call is TRBV11-2, the J call TRBJ1-4; D is possibly TRBD1 (6 bases). Trimming left V 1 base short and J 0 bases short, with 6 bases between. This CDR3 is 15 amino acids long. CDR1 SGHAT and CDR2 FQNNGV come from the germline V gene. The CDR3 loop reads CASSLGTATNEKLFF. The DNA of the CDR3 is TGTGCCAGCAGCTTAGGGACAGCAACTAATGAAAAACTGTTTTTT.

This clone occurred once. The chain joins TRBV21-1 to TRBJ2-1; TRBD2, the table's D call, was not compared with the DNA. TRBV21-1 is labeled a pseudogene. This CDR3 comprises 18 residues. CDR3 in DNA: TGTGCCACCGGGTCGGGTCCAGTAGTTACGAATTTCGGGAATGAGCAGTTCTTC. As protein: CATGSGPVVTNFGNEQFF.

The V and J genes are TRBV7-7 and TRBJ2-1; 10 nucleotides line up with TRBD1. V was clipped by 1 base and J by 8 bases; unmatched bases: 5. Germline loops: CDR1 SSHAT, CDR2 FNYEAQ (reference sequence). CDR3 length: 15 amino acids. The DNA of the CDR3 is TGTGCCAGCAGCTTAGGGGGGACAGGGGTAGATGAGCAGTTCTTC. Translation: CASSLGGTGVDEQFF.

This rearrangement joins TRBV7-2 to TRBJ2-1; a weak D match, TRBD1 (5 bases). The CDR3 extends over 16 amino acids. V was cut by 8 bases and J by 0 bases, with 17 bases left in between. The germline gives CDR1 SGHTA, CDR2 FQGNSA. Here the CDR3 reads CASALSGQSSYNEQFF. For the CDR3, the DNA is TGTGCCAGCGCTCTGAGTGGACAAAGCTCCTACAATGAGCAGTTCTTC.